This T cell receptor (beta chain) was observed in a study of OX40 agonist ivuxolimab in advanced cancers. At the level of the study: Ivuxolimab, an antibody that agonizes OX40 (CD134), was administered to the patients.

A note on this clone: Its antigen remains unidentified.

Any history of autoimmune disease or systemic immunosuppression disqualified patients. TCRdb's table, derived via immunoSEQ multiplex PCR, lists solely in-frame clones and lacks some. The sample yields fewer than 25,000 clones, just over 85% seen once. Germline values: CDR1 SNHLY, CDR2 FYNNEI. V gave up 4 bases and J gave up 0 bases, with 6 bases separating them. The CDR3 runs 13 residues. Study-level points and caveats: At doses 0.1 to 3.0 mg/kg, CD4+ and CD8+ clones expanded.

The chain has TRBV2 and TRBJ1-1, with unresolved D. The TCR was taken from an adult with an advanced solid tumor such as melanoma, head and neck, liver or kidney cancer. Sequenced material: CD4+ or CD8+ T cells sorted from blood, taken in a trial of the OX40 agonist ivuxolimab. The CDR3 here is CASSGEVNTEAFF. The CDR3 nucleotides are TGTGCCAGCAGTGGGGAGGTGAACACTGAAGCTTTCTTT.